A selection of T cell receptor beta chains follows, all from one sample in a study of blood T cells in healthy people across ages. MiXCR was run by TCRdb on the 5' RACE reads, yielding one entry per CDR3 protein. The repertoire consists of 600,000 to 800,000 distinct CDR3 sequences, with roughly 20% occurring once and the leading ten covering 3% to 4.5%. Source material: blood. The receptors originated from a man aged 70-80 years in good health. Both conserved end residues are trimmed from each CDR3. Each record gives: V gene, J gene, CDR3 protein.

>TRBV7-3|.
ASSPGGGTGVHEQY
>TRBV20-1|TRBJ2-3
SASSGTAPDTQY
>TRBV14|TRBJ2-4
ASSQDSVPSNIQY
>TRBV10-2|TRBJ2-3
ASSELNTQY
>TRBV4-2|TRBJ2-1
ASSQDPTTYNEQF
>TRBV12-2|TRBJ2-7
ASRSHAGTGDYEQY
>TRBV15|TRBJ2-3
ATSRTGGFADTQY
>TRBV6-6|TRBJ2-5
ASSSPIETQY
>TRBV12-3/TRBV12-4|TRBJ2-3
ASSLASGTTDTQY
>TRBV7-8|TRBJ2-7
ASSPGSGAYEQY
>TRBV18|TRBJ2-7
ASSHPGLSNEQY
>TRBV7-2|TRBJ1-4
ASSLRQSSEKLF
>TRBV12-3/TRBV12-4|TRBJ2-7
ASSLRDSFYEQY
>TRBV20-1|TRBJ2-3
SAWVSDTQY
>TRBV7-2|TRBJ2-1
ASSLGPFQD
>TRBV24-1|TRBJ2-1
ATCDGPAAYNEQF
>TRBV6-4|TRBJ2-3
ASSENGRGDTQY
>TRBV10-1|TRBJ1-1
ASSEGTGATEAF
>TRBV10-3|TRBJ1-4
AIRPGQTQNEKLF
>TRBV14|TRBJ1-4
ASSPQGSREKLF
>TRBV15|TRBJ2-7
ATSRVLGQRYEQY
>TRBV4-2|TRBJ1-3
ASSQGGAGENTIY
>TRBV5-1|TRBJ1-1
ASSLGDTFTEAF
>TRBV14|TRBJ2-7
ASSQEGVDEQY